These 20 T cell receptor beta chains originate from one sample sequenced in a study of T cell responses to AZD1222 COVID-19 vaccine. Sequencing used immunoSEQ multiplex PCR; TCRdb keeps in-frame clones, though not all of them. Altogether tens of thousands of clones are present, roughly 84% being singletons, with the ten largest covering approximately 25%. The starting material was peripheral blood, obtained on day 0 of AZD1222 vaccination. The receptors were gathered from an adult in good health.

This chain connects TRBV4-3 to TRBJ1-1, with a possible D match to TRBD1 (5 bases). Germline CDR1 and CDR2: LGHNA and YSLEER. The CDR3 consists of 16 residues. The V end was cut by 0 bases, the J end by 0 bases, with 11 bases between. CDR3 loop: CASSQDYGGLNTEAFF. The CDR3 DNA follows: TGCGCCAGCAGCCAAGATTATGGGGGACTGAACACTGAAGCTTTCTTT.

The chain combines TRBV12-3 or TRBV12-4 with TRBJ1-1; D unclear. This CDR3 has 13 residues. V lost 7 bases and J lost 3, with 12 bases in between. The CDR3 loop reads CASNGWRDTEAFF. The CDR3 bases are TGTGCCAGCAATGGGTGGCGGGACACTGAAGCTTTCTTT.

The gene calls are TRBV5-1 and TRBJ1-1, with D unresolved. With 5 bases removed from V and 0 bases from J, the gap between germline ends came to 14 bases. Germline V gene sequence: CDR1 SGHRS, CDR2 YFSETQ. This CDR3 is 15 amino acids long. CDR3 DNA sequence: TGCGCCAGCAGGGAAGAATGGACGGTGAACACTGAAGCTTTCTTT. It yields the protein CASREEWTVNTEAFF.

The genes are TRBV6-5 and TRBJ2-2; TRBD2 is a possible D gene (5 bases). This CDR3 has 15 residues. The germline V gene has CDR1 MNHEY and CDR2 SVGAGI. Between the trimmed V and J ends, which lost 5 bases and 0 bases, there was a span of 10 bases. In DNA form, the CDR3 reads TGTGCCAGCAGTACCCCCGGGGCGAACACCGGGGAGCTGTTTTTT. It encodes CASSTPGANTGELFF.

This chain joins TRBV7-2 and TRBJ2-3; no definite D call. Germline V gene lookup returns CDR1 SGHTA and CDR2 FQGNSA. Trimming stripped 5 bases from V and 2 bases from J, with 11 bases between. The CDR3 totals 14 residues. Here the CDR3 reads CASSLGLPTDTQYF. The CDR3 DNA reads as TGTGCCAGCAGCCTTGGGCTACCCACAGATACGCAGTATTTT. Combining the CDR3 with reference TRBV7-2 and TRBJ2-3 gives the whole variable domain GAGVSQSPSNKVTEKGKDVELRCDPISGHTALYWYRQSLGQGLEFLIYFQGNSAPDKSGLPSDRFSAERTGGSVSTLTIQRTQQEDSAVYLCASSLGLPTDTQYFGPGTRLTVL.

V is TRBV29-1 and J is TRBJ1-1, with D tentatively TRBD1 (6 bases). The CDR3 totals 13 residues. Germline-derived CDR1 and CDR2 are SQVTM and ANQGSEA. Trimming took 7 bases from V and 3 from J, leaving 15 bases between them. CDR3 in DNA: TGCAGCGCCGAAGGGAGGGGGGACACTGAAGCTTTCTTT. Translating gives CSAEGRGDTEAFF. The variable domain in full, with the rest retrieved from reference TRBV29-1 and TRBJ1-1, is SAVISQKPSRDICQRGTSLTIQCQVDSQVTMMFWYRQQPGQSLTLIATANQGSEATYESGFVIDKFPISRPNLTFSTLTVSNMSPEDSSIYLCSAEGRGDTEAFFGQGTRLTVV.

The chain has TRBV7-3 and TRBJ2-1; TRBD2 matches at 13 bases. Germline values: CDR1 SGHTA, CDR2 FQGTGA. V trimming: 1 base; J trimming: 8 bases; junction bases outside the gene matches: 8. The CDR3 consists of 17 residues. The chain's CDR3 is CASSLIRLAGGVDEQFF. The CDR3 DNA is TGTGCCAGCAGCTTAATAAGACTAGCGGGGGGCGTGGATGAGCAGTTCTTC.

V usage is TRBV4-2 and J usage is TRBJ1-2; D is possibly TRBD1 (5 bases). Germline CDR1 is LGHNA and CDR2 is YNFKEQ. This CDR3 region has 13 residues. Trimming removed 0 bases at V and 8 bases at J, with 10 bases between. The CDR3 spells CASSQDRVRGYTF. CDR3 DNA: TGTGCCAGCAGCCAAGACAGGGTCCGCGGCTACACCTTC.

This clone was observed a handful of times. The chain carries TRBV24-1 and TRBJ2-7; D might be TRBD2 (5 bases). The CDR3 length is 13 residues. Germline V lookup: CDR1 KGHDR, CDR2 SFDVKD. Deletions cut 5 bases from V and 1 base from J, with 8 bases between. CDR3: CATSAAGSYEQYF. As DNA, the CDR3 is TGTGCCACCAGTGCCGCGGGTTCCTACGAGCAGTACTTC.

The chain joins TRBV6-5 to TRBJ2-3; the match to TRBD1 covers 8 bases. CDR3 length: 15 residues. Germline CDR1 is MNHEY and CDR2 is SVGAGI. Trimming took 1 base from V and 1 from J; bases not matched to a gene: 1. CDR3 sequence: CASSYLTGGTDTQYF. The CDR3 nucleotides read TGTGCCAGCAGTTACTTGACAGGGGGCACAGATACGCAGTATTTT.

The J gene is TRBJ1-1, the V gene TRBV6-5; D is perhaps TRBD1 (5 bases). Trimming took off 4 bases at V and 3 bases at J, with 12 bases between the two ends. Looked up from germline, CDR1 is MNHEY and CDR2 is SVGAGI. The CDR3 is made up of 14 amino acids. As DNA, the CDR3 is TGTGCCAGCAGTTCCACGGGGGGGGACACTGAAGCTTTCTTT. Translation gives CASSSTGGDTEAFF.

A few counts support this clone. The rearrangement joins TRBV7-2 to TRBJ1-1; tentatively, D is TRBD1 (6 bases). Trimming left V 5 bases short and J 0 bases short, with 13 bases between. CDR1 is SGHTA, CDR2 FQGNSA, per germline. The CDR3 covers 15 residues. The CDR3 reads CASSPRGQLNTEAFF. The CDR3 bases are TGTGCCAGCAGCCCGAGAGGACAGTTGAACACTGAAGCTTTCTTT.

This clone was seen a single time. The chain joins TRBV24-1 to TRBJ2-7, with D perhaps matching TRBD1 (6 bases). CDR1 and CDR2 (germline): KGHDR, SFDVKD. V was pared by 3 bases and J by 0 bases, with 26 bases between. CDR3 size: 20 residues. CDR3 amino acids: CATSDGPGDLGRTYSYEQYF. As DNA, the CDR3 is TGTGCCACCAGTGATGGACCAGGGGACCTCGGCAGAACCTACTCCTACGAGCAGTACTTC.

V is TRBV5-1 and J is TRBJ2-2; D ambiguous. Trimming stripped 2 bases from V and 1 base from J, with 6 bases between. Germline V gene data show CDR1 as SGHRS and CDR2 as YFSETQ. CDR3 length: 14 amino acids. This CDR3 is CASSFMENTGELFF. DNA for the CDR3: TGCGCCAGCAGCTTTATGGAGAACACCGGGGAGCTGTTTTTT.

This chain links TRBV10-3 with TRBJ1-3; D call uncertain. CDR3 length: 16 residues. Trimming took off 6 bases at V and 0 bases at J, with 15 bases between the two ends. Germline CDR1 reads ENHRY; CDR2 reads SYGVKD. The CDR3 coding sequence is TGTGCCATCAGCTTTGAACCAGGCAGCTCTGGAAACACCATATATTTT. This encodes CAISFEPGSSGNTIYF.

This clone has just one count. The chain has TRBV7-9 and TRBJ1-3, with D possibly TRBD1 on 6 matching bases. The germline CDR1 and CDR2 sequences are SEHNR and FQNEAQ (reference sequence). With 3 bases removed from V and 4 bases from J, the gap between germline ends came to 10 bases. The CDR3 sequence is 14 residues long. The CDR3 sequence: CASSLGGLGNTIYF. Here the CDR3 DNA reads TGTGCCAGCAGCTTGGGGGGCCTCGGAAACACCATATATTTT. Full variable domain (missing parts from reference TRBV7-9 and TRBJ1-3): DTGVSQNPRHKITKRGQNVTFRCDPISEHNRLYWYRQTLGQGPEFLTYFQNEAQLEKSRLLSDRFSAERPKGSFSTLEIQRTEQGDSAMYLCASSLGGLGNTIYFGEGSWLTVV.

The chain employs TRBV2 and TRBJ1-1, with a weak D call TRBD1 (6 bases). From germline, CDR1 is SNHLY and CDR2 FYNNEI. V was clipped by 6 bases and J by 0 bases, with 8 bases between them. The CDR3 is 13 residues long. The CDR3 DNA sequence: TGTGCCAGCAGAGGGACACTGAACACTGAAGCTTTCTTT. Translating it yields CASRGTLNTEAFF. Filled out from reference TRBV2 and TRBJ1-1, the complete variable domain reads EPEVTQTPSHQVTQMGQEVILRCVPISNHLYFYWYRQILGQKVEFLVSFYNNEISEKSEIFDDQFSVERPDGSNFTLKIRSTKLEDSAMYFCASRGTLNTEAFFGQGTRLTVV.

This sequence joins TRBV7-9 and TRBJ2-3; no reliable D call. V gave up 1 base and J gave up 2 bases, with 13 bases separating them. Germline CDR1 reads SEHNR; CDR2 reads FQNEAQ (reference sequence). The CDR3 contains 16 residues. The CDR3 DNA follows: TGTGCCAGCAGCTTAGAGTTTGCCTCCTCCACAGATACGCAGTATTTT. Translated, it gives CASSLEFASSTDTQYF. Supplemented by reference TRBV7-9 and TRBJ2-3, the full variable domain reads DTGVSQNPRHKITKRGQNVTFRCDPISEHNRLYWYRQTLGQGPEFLTYFQNEAQLEKSRLLSDRFSAERPKGSFSTLEIQRTEQGDSAMYLCASSLEFASSTDTQYFGPGTRLTVL.

The chain joins TRBV19 to TRBJ2-5; 7 bases match TRBD1. The CDR3 has 15 amino acids. CDR1 and CDR2 (germline): LNHDA, SQIVND (reference sequence). V trimming: 3 bases; J trimming: 2 bases; junction bases outside the gene matches: 6. Written as DNA, the CDR3 is TGTGCCAGTAGTATTCTAAGGACAGGACAAGAGACCCAGTACTTC. Protein sequence: CASSILRTGQETQYF.

V and J are TRBV18 and TRBJ2-3; D is ambiguous. Between the trimmed V and J ends, which lost 5 bases and 5 bases, there was a span of 5 bases. CDR3 length: 11 residues. From germline, CDR1 is KGHSH and CDR2 LQKENI. The CDR3: CASSSLDTQYF. CDR3 coding DNA: TGTGCCAGCTCAAGCCTAGATACGCAGTATTTT.